The clone carrying this T cell receptor beta chain was observed many times. Antigen: not known. The data stem from a study of spatial heterogeneity in lung cancer. Study-level information: The donors comprised 70 to 85 untreated early-stage non-small cell lung cancer patients. The study, taken as a whole, reports: There were more appearances of ubiquitous expanded tumor TCRs in blood at resection than at follow-up.

The time point: blood at routine non-recurrence follow-up after resection. Each molecule of TCR cDNA was tagged with one unique molecular identifier. TCRdb independently ran MiXCR on the 5' RACE reads; one entry per CDR3 protein. The sample includes under 20,000 distinct CDR3 sequences, 10% of them seen just once. Looked up from germline, CDR1 is MNHEY and CDR2 is SVGAGI. Trimming removed 2 bases from V and 8 bases from J; junction bases left unmatched: 5. This CDR3 contains 15 residues. The sample here was PBMCs, taken at follow-up. This receptor was taken from a female donor with early-stage non-small cell lung cancer. The rearrangement joins TRBV6-5 to TRBJ1-6, with 8 bases lining up with TRBD1. The CDR3 region is CASSYKVTGDSPLHF. The CDR3 DNA reads TGTGCCAGCAGTTACAAAGTGACAGGGGATTCACCCCTCCACTTT.